This T cell receptor beta chain stems from a study of HIV-infected children after antiretroviral therapy interruption. The overall study: All children had CD4+ count above 500 and viral load below 50 copies/ml. Interruption-arm samples span weeks 0, 12, interruption end (24 or 48), and about 3 years post-study.

Study-level points and caveats: Some non-naive CD45RA+ T cells might be present among sorted naive cells.

Deletions cut 0 bases from V and 2 bases from J, with 11 bases between. CDR1 and CDR2 from the germline V gene are SGHNT and YYREEE (reference sequence). The CDR3 totals 15 residues. This clonotype was recorded many times. Its antigen is not known. The treatment here: PENTA 11 planned treatment interruption arm or continuous ART arm. The TCR library was built from RNA with a 3' RACE protocol and unique molecular identifiers. Using its own MiXCR run on the 3' RACE reads, TCRdb lists one record per CDR3 protein. The sample carries tens of thousands of distinct CDR3 sequences, 5% to 8% recorded once. The receptor comes from a pool of human donors with HIV. V gene TRBV5-4 combines with J gene TRBJ1-1; the D gene is possibly TRBD1 (5 bases). This specimen was CD45RA+ CD4+ T cells from PBMCs, pooled from several time points, taken from a donor given antiretroviral therapy, either interrupted or continuous. Subset denoted: naive CD4+ CD45RA+ CD45RO- T cells. CDR3 in DNA: TGTGCCAGCAGCTTGGAGGGACCGCCAAACACTGAAGCTTTCTTT. It specifies CASSLEGPPNTEAFF.